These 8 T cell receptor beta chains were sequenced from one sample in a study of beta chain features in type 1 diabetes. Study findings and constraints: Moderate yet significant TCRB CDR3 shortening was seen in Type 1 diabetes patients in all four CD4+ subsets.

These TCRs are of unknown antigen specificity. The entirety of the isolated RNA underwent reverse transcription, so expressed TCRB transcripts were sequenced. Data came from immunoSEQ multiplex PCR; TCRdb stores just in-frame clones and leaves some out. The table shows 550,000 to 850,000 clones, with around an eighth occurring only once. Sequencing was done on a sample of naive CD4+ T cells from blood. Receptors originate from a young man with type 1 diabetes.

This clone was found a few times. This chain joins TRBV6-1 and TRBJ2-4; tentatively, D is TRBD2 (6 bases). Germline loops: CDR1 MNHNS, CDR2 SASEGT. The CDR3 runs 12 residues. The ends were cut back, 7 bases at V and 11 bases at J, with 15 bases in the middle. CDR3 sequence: CASTAGGVVQYF. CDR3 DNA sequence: TGTGCCAGCACCGCGGGCGGGGTGGTTCAGTACTTC.

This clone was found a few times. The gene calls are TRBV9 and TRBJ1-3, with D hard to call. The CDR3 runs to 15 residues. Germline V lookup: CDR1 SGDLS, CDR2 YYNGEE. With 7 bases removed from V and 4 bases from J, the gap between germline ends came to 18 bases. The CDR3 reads CASGLPGITGNTIYF. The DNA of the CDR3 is TGTGCCAGCGGACTTCCCGGGATAACAGGAAACACCATATATTTT.

The CDR3 nucleotides read TGTGCCAGTAGTATCGTCGGGGGGATGGAGTCACCCCTCCACTTT. Protein sequence: CASSIVGGMESPLHF. This chain joins TRBV19 and TRBJ1-6, with D maybe TRBD1 (5 bases). V dropped 3 bases and J dropped 10 bases, with 16 bases sitting between them. There are 15 residues in the CDR3. Germline values: CDR1 LNHDA, CDR2 SQIVND (reference sequence).

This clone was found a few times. This chain's CDR3 is CASSLEMVITDTQYF. CDR3 sequence (DNA): TGCGCCAGCAGCTTGGAGATGGTTATCACAGATACGCAGTATTTT. The chain carries TRBV5-1 and TRBJ2-3; D gene uncertain. The CDR3 contains 15 residues. The V end lost 0 bases, the J end lost 2 bases, and 10 bases lay between the germline ends. Germline loops: CDR1 SGHRS, CDR2 YFSETQ.

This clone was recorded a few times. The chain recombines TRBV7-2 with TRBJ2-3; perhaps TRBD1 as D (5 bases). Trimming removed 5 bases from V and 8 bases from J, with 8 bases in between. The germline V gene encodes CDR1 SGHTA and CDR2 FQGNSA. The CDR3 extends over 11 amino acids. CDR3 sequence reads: CASSPQGTQYF. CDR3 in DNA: TGTGCCAGCAGCCCCCAGGGTACGCAGTATTTT.

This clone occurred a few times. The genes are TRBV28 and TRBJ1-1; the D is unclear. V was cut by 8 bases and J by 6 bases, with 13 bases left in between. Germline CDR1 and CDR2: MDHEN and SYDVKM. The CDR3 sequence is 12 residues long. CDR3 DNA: TGTGCCAGCGAAACTCCGTTTTCTGAAGCTTTCTTT. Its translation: CASETPFSEAFF.

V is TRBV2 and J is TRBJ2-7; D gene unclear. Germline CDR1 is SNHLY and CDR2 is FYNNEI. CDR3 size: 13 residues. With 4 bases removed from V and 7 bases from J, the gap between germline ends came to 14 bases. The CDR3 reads CASSVVLPGEQYF. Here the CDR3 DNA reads TGTGCCAGCAGTGTAGTTCTCCCCGGGGAGCAGTACTTC.

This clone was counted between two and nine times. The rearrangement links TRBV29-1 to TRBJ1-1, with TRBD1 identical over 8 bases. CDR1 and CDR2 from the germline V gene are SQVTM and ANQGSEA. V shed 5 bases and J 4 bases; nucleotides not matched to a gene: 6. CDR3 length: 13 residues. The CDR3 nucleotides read TGCAGCGTTATTGGGCAGGGGGCCACTGAAGCTTTCTTT. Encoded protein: CSVIGQGATEAFF.